This record covers a single TCR beta chain. Its antigen is not identified. This CDR3 region has 13 residues. V lost 4 bases and J lost 6, with 10 bases in between. Germline V CDR1 and CDR2: SGHTA, FQGTGA. These data come from a study of T cell repertoires in cytomegalovirus infection. Study information: Public TCR beta signatures indicated both CMV infection and matching HLA type.

TCRdb processed the reads anew with MiXCR; each CDR3 protein has one entry. The sample carries some 310,000 distinct CDR3 sequences, 20% to 30% recorded once. Study results and caveats: The ex vivo response was dominated by HLA-C-restricted CMV-specific TCR beta clonotypes.

The sequenced sample was cultured PBMCs, obtained from culture after CMV antigen stimulation. The sequence came from a human donor in good health (CMV status not recorded). Some clones in this sample may be carry-over from other donors' samples. V usage is TRBV7-3 and J usage is TRBJ2-1; D is perhaps TRBD1 (6 bases). The CDR3 coding sequence is TGTGCCAGCAGCTCGGTAGGGGGCAATGAGCAGTTCTTC. Protein: CASSSVGGNEQFF.